This T cell receptor beta chain derives from a study of cytomegalovirus exposure and HLA in healthy donors. Study-wide results and limits: Several of the most significant clusters appeared linked to common viral pathogens, based on a later analysis. Follow-up analysis found HLA locus-dependent TCR association rates, highest for DRB1 and lowest for HLA-C. Information on immune exposure was restricted to one variable (CMV serostatus).

In the case of this clone: Its antigen is unknown.

The CDR3 is 14 residues long. J was trimmed by 4 bases and V by 6 bases; bases with no gene match: 4. Germline CDR1 is SGHNT and CDR2 is YENEEA. The PCR employed 60 Vbeta primers together with 13 Jbeta primers. The authors' processing: A follow-up analysis tallied about 80 million unique TCR beta chains, some 11 million shared. Profiling relied on immunoSEQ multiplex PCR, and the TCRdb table lists in-frame clones only, not all of them. The V and J calls and clone size come from that table; D and trimming were worked out from the DNA. This sample carries approximately 160,000 clones, under 90% of them seen once, and the ten largest clones take 4.8%.

Sequenced material: PBMCs. The origin of this receptor is a man between 18 and 35 years old in good health and CMV-seronegative. The V gene is TRBV11-3, the J gene TRBJ2-2, with 8 bases fitting TRBD1. The CDR3 nucleotides read TGTGCCAGCAGACTACAGGGGGTCACCGGGGAGCTGTTTTTT. Its translation: CASRLQGVTGELFF.